This section outlines one TCR beta chain sequence together with its context. The antigen it binds to is not known. No base quality values were provided; no much bigger clone lies one nucleotide off. The receptor library was made with 5' RACE. These reads were obtained on an Illumina HiSeq 2500. The second PCR ran for roughly 6 to 11 cycles and used a J-beta primer mix along with a sample-barcoded 5' primer. A template-switch 5' adaptor carrying 12 random nucleotides introduced a unique molecular identifier onto each TCR beta cDNA molecule. At least 2.5 million CDR3-containing paired-end reads were obtained from each sample. First-strand cDNA was synthesized from all RNA with the Mint cDNA synthesis kit, primed by a TRBC-specific oligonucleotide. All cDNA was treated with uracil-DNA glycosylase and then went through a first 18-cycle PCR with the universal primers M1SS and BC2_uni_R. The paper's data handling went like this. For normalization, 1 million high-quality reads, each with a distinct molecular identifier, were randomly selected from each sample. Instead of being binned into consensus sequences, reads that shared molecular identifiers were thrown out. CDR3 identification, clonotype clustering and error correction used MiTCR with a Q25 quality threshold and the strictest error-elimination algorithm. A nonparametric unseen species model using Euler transformation provided a lower-bound estimate of total TCR beta diversity. TCRdb redid the processing of the public reads, applying fastp at Q25 and MiXCR, and retained in-frame beta chains. Rows are combined by CDR3 protein, so each entry shows the most common genes and DNA. TCRdb assigned the V and J calls; the authors' analysis was not used. The sample has 1.5 million to 2 million distinct CDR3 sequences on record, 28% of them singletons. About 7.7% of the sample is held by the ten biggest clonotypes.

The germline V gene sets CDR1 to MGHRA and CDR2 to YSYEKL. V was cut back by 3 bases and J by 4 bases, leaving a gap of 18 bases between them. The CDR3 sequence holds 16 residues, the cysteine and phenylalanine included. The read is trimmed to its CDR3 DNA, 48 bases read in frame from base 1. Systemically healthy Caucasian individuals from Russia, roughly 40 in total and aged roughly 6 to 100 years, were included as donors. Each donor gave about 9.7 milliliters of peripheral blood, drawn into EDTA-treated Vacutainer tubes. Ficoll-Paque density-gradient centrifugation was used to isolate PBMCs, with at least 7 million per sample. Trizol reagent was used to extract total RNA from PBMCs, with at least 6 micrograms per sample. For every donor, an aliquot of PBMCs went through flow cytometry to measure the percentages of naive CD45RAhigh/CD27high T cells. This record comes from a study of blood T cells in healthy people across ages (dated by TCRdb to about 2015). For the wider study: In model experiments, roughly one uniquely barcoded TCR beta cDNA molecule per two T cells was captured by template switching. Using the same blood draw, the study looked at two additional independent replicas of 1 million unique cDNA reads for two donors, one aged 18 to 30 and the other aged 80 or older. To track age-related changes in TCR beta repertoire diversity, the study relied on deep sequencing normalized with unique cDNA molecular identifiers. Donors of different ages were randomly distributed across sequencing lanes to avoid experimental bias. Four age groups were formed from the donors: young (average about 17 years), middle-aged (approximately 39), aged (more than 55) and long-lived (approximately 78). The paper as a whole reports these results and caveats: Estimates of total diversity based on one million sequenced T cells were regarded as lower bounds and as underestimates. Because donor CMV infection status was unknown, age-related changes in expanded clonotypes were potentially confounded. Since profiling was done on bulk unsorted PBMCs, naive and antigen-experienced compartments could not be conclusively compared. Observed TCR beta diversity correlated strongly with the percentage of naive T cells measured by flow cytometry. As age increased, observed TCR beta diversity per million T cells dropped in a roughly linear way, and a significant reduction was already evident by age 40. The long-lived group showed more naive CD4+ T cells, fewer expanded clones and increased TCR diversity than the aged group, suggesting age selection.

Material: blood. This clonotype was obtained from a woman in her twenties or thirties in good health. The chain employs TRBV4-1 and TRBJ1-1, and possibly TRBD1, on 5 matching bases. This receptor carries the CDR3 CASSHKKDGQGTEAFF. The DNA sequence is TGCGCCAGCAGCCATAAGAAAGACGGGCAGGGCACTGAAGCTTTCTTT.